The rows below give T cell receptor beta chains drawn from one sample of a study of shared clonotypes between healthy human individuals. The protocol was immunoSEQ multiplex PCR, while the TCRdb copy is restricted to in-frame clones and leaves out a portion. The profile covers 950,000 to 1,300,000 clones, with approximately 68% appearing a single time and approximately 1.5% taken by the ten largest. Sample: memory CD4+ T cells sorted from blood. The receptors come from a man aged 18 to 35 in good health. The CDR3 runs from the conserved cysteine through the conserved F or W. The order of the fields is J gene, V gene, D gene, CDR3 DNA, CDR3 protein. D genes are given only for firm matches.

TRBJ2-3,TRBV7-9,NA,TGTGCCAGCAGCTTCGGCACTTCATCAGATACGCAGTATTTT,CASSFGTSSDTQYF
TRBJ1-3,TRBV11-2,TRBD1,TGTGCCAGCAGCGCTACGACAGGGGGTAGCTCTGGAAACACCATATATTTT,CASSATTGGSSGNTIYF
TRBJ1-2,TRBV7-2,TRBD1,TGTGCCAGCAGCTTACCCGGGACAGGGGTCAATGGCTACACCTTC,CASSLPGTGVNGYTF
TRBJ2-1,TRBV18,NA,TGTGCCAGCTCACCACCGGGGGCCCTCAATGAGCAGTTCTTC,CASSPPGALNEQFF
TRBJ2-7,TRBV7-2,TRBD1,TGTGCCAGCAGCTCGACAGGGGGCGGGTACGAGCAGTACTTC,CASSSTGGGYEQYF
TRBJ1-2,TRBV7-2,NA,TGTGCCAGCAGCTCGAATAGCGGCAGCGCTCTATATGGCTACACCTTC,CASSSNSGSALYGYTF
TRBJ2-1,TRBV4-1,TRBD2,TGCGCCAGCAGCCAAACTAGCGGGAACTACAATGAGCAGTTCTTC,CASSQTSGNYNEQFF
TRBJ2-6,TRBV5-1,TRBD1,TGCGCCAGCAGCTCGATTACAGGGGAAGGGGCTGGGGCCAACGTCCTGACTTTC,CASSSITGEGAGANVLTF
TRBJ1-2,TRBV6-1,NA,TGTGCCACCACCGGCGATTTTGGGAGTGGCTACACCTTC,CATTGDFGSGYTF
TRBJ1-1,TRBV6-1,TRBD1,TGTGCCGGGGGAGACAGGGTAGGCACTGAAGCTTTCTTT,CAGGDRVGTEAFF
TRBJ1-2,TRBV5-4,NA,TGTGCCAGCAGCGAGGGGGGTCGGTATGGCTACACCTTC,CASSEGGRYGYTF
TRBJ2-7,TRBV6-5,NA,TGTGCCAGCAGTTACGGGCAGGGCTACCTCTACGAGCAGTACTTC,CASSYGQGYLYEQYF
TRBJ2-7,TRBV20-1,NA,TGCAGTGCTAGGACCGGTTCCGAGCAGTACTTC,CSARTGSEQYF
TRBJ2-3,TRBV15,TRBD2,TGTGCCACCAGCAGGGGACCGGGACTAGCGTTGACAGATACGCAGTATTTT,CATSRGPGLALTDTQYF
TRBJ2-1,TRBV18,TRBD2,TGTGCCAGCTCACCACCATTAGCGGGCCCCTACAATGAGCAGTTCTTC,CASSPPLAGPYNEQFF